These T cell receptor beta chains were read from a single sample in a study of shared clonotypes between healthy human individuals. TCRdb keeps only in-frame clones here, not all; method: immunoSEQ multiplex PCR. The sample holds some 2,100,000 clones; around 93% are singletons and the top ten take about 1.5%. Sequencing used naive CD8+ T cells from PBMCs. The receptors here all came from a man aged 18-30 years in good health. Some clones in this sample may be carry-over from other donors' samples. The CDR3 runs from the conserved cysteine through the conserved F or W. The D gene is left open where the match is weak. Size is omitted from some rows. Given values are once, few, many or a class for expanded clones.

V gene: TRBV9
clone size: NA
CDR3 length: 14
D gene: NA
J gene: TRBJ2-1
CDR3 DNA: TGTGCCAGCAGCCCAGGGGATAGCTACAATGAGCAGTTCTTC
CDR3 protein: CASSPGDSYNEQFF

V gene: TRBV4-1
clone size: NA
CDR3 length: 15
D gene: NA
J gene: TRBJ2-7
CDR3 DNA: TGCGCCAGCAGCCAAGACATATCCCTGGCGGGCGAGCAGTACTTC
CDR3 protein: CASSQDISLAGEQYF

V gene: TRBV5-1
clone size: NA
CDR3 length: 19
D gene: TRBD1
J gene: TRBJ2-2
CDR3 DNA: TGCGCCAGCAGCTCCGACCGGGACAGGGTTTGGTCGGACACCGGGGAGCTGTTTTTT
CDR3 protein: CASSSDRDRVWSDTGELFF

V gene: TRBV10-3
clone size: NA
CDR3 length: 14
D gene: NA
J gene: TRBJ1-5
CDR3 DNA: TGTGCCATCTATAGCCCACTGCCTAATCAGCCCCAGCATTTT
CDR3 protein: CAIYSPLPNQPQHF

V gene: TRBV15
clone size: NA
CDR3 length: 12
D gene: NA
J gene: TRBJ2-2
CDR3 DNA: TGTGCCACCGAGGAGTCGTTCGGGGAGCTGTTTTTT
CDR3 protein: CATEESFGELFF

V gene: TRBV28
clone size: NA
CDR3 length: 16
D gene: TRBD2
J gene: TRBJ2-1
CDR3 DNA: TGTGCCAGCAGTTTTAGACTAACAAGCGGGGGGAAGGAGCAGTTCTTC
CDR3 protein: CASSFRLTSGGKEQFF

V gene: TRBV18
clone size: NA
CDR3 length: 13
D gene: TRBD1
J gene: TRBJ1-1
CDR3 DNA: TGTGCCACCCAGACAGGGCGGAACACTGAAGCTTTCTTT
CDR3 protein: CATQTGRNTEAFF

V gene: TRBV5-4
clone size: NA
CDR3 length: 16
D gene: TRBD1
J gene: TRBJ1-2
CDR3 DNA: TGTGCCAGCAGCTCAATTCTTAGACAGGGCAGCTATGGCTACACCTTC
CDR3 protein: CASSSILRQGSYGYTF

V gene: TRBV5-1
clone size: NA
CDR3 length: 15
D gene: NA
J gene: TRBJ1-2
CDR3 DNA: TGCGCCAGCAGCAACAGACAGGAGGGGCCCGGGGGCTACACCTTC
CDR3 protein: CASSNRQEGPGGYTF

V gene: TRBV2
clone size: once
CDR3 length: 15
D gene: NA
J gene: TRBJ2-1
CDR3 DNA: TGTGCCAGCCGAACCGACCCGGGCCGGGGGAATGAGCAGTTCTTC
CDR3 protein: CASRTDPGRGNEQFF

V gene: TRBV19
clone size: NA
CDR3 length: 15
D gene: TRBD2
J gene: TRBJ2-1
CDR3 DNA: TGTGCCAGTAGTATTATGAGCGGGAGATGGAATGAGCAGTTCTTC
CDR3 protein: CASSIMSGRWNEQFF

V gene: TRBV28
clone size: NA
CDR3 length: 12
D gene: NA
J gene: TRBJ2-7
CDR3 DNA: TGTGCCAGCAGTCAGGACTTTTACGAGCAGTACTTC
CDR3 protein: CASSQDFYEQYF

V gene: TRBV29-1
clone size: NA
CDR3 length: 17
D gene: TRBD1
J gene: TRBJ2-7
CDR3 DNA: TGCAGCGTTGGGTTCCGGAAGGGGGACAGGGCTCCCTACGAGCAGTACTTC
CDR3 protein: CSVGFRKGDRAPYEQYF

V gene: TRBV6-6
clone size: NA
CDR3 length: 15
D gene: NA
J gene: TRBJ2-1
CDR3 DNA: TGTGCCAGCAGCGAAGGATCCAGCGCCTACAATGAGCAGTTCTTC
CDR3 protein: CASSEGSSAYNEQFF

V gene: TRBV5-1
clone size: NA
CDR3 length: 15
D gene: NA
J gene: TRBJ1-5
CDR3 DNA: TGCGCCAGCAGCTTGGAGGGGGTAGAAGGACAGCCCCAGCATTTT
CDR3 protein: CASSLEGVEGQPQHF

V gene: TRBV15
clone size: NA
CDR3 length: 14
D gene: NA
J gene: TRBJ2-7
CDR3 DNA: TGTGCCACCAGCAGAGGGGCAGGGCCCTACGAGCAGTACTTC
CDR3 protein: CATSRGAGPYEQYF

V gene: TRBV7-6
clone size: NA
CDR3 length: 13
D gene: NA
J gene: TRBJ1-1
CDR3 DNA: TGTGCCAGCAGCTTTAAACAGGGAGGTGAAGCTTTCTTT
CDR3 protein: CASSFKQGGEAFF

V gene: TRBV15
clone size: once
CDR3 length: 13
D gene: NA
J gene: TRBJ2-2
CDR3 DNA: TGTGCCACCAGCAGAGTGAGCACCGGGGAGCTGTTTTTT
CDR3 protein: CATSRVSTGELFF

V gene: TRBV27
clone size: NA
CDR3 length: 14
D gene: NA
J gene: TRBJ1-4
CDR3 DNA: TGTGCCAGCAGTTTAATGCAGGGAAATGAAAAACTGTTTTTT
CDR3 protein: CASSLMQGNEKLFF

V gene: TRBV4-1
clone size: NA
CDR3 length: 15
D gene: TRBD1
J gene: TRBJ2-7
CDR3 DNA: TGCGCCAGCAAACGGACAGGCCTAAGCTCCTACGAGCAGTACTTC
CDR3 protein: CASKRTGLSSYEQYF

V gene: TRBV2
clone size: NA
CDR3 length: 12
D gene: TRBD1
J gene: TRBJ1-1
CDR3 DNA: TGTGCCAGCAGGGACAGGCCGACTGAAGCTTTCTTT
CDR3 protein: CASRDRPTEAFF

V gene: TRBV27
clone size: NA
CDR3 length: 13
D gene: NA
J gene: TRBJ2-7
CDR3 DNA: TGTGGCGTAAAGGGGGAGGGCCCGGACGAGCAGTACTTC
CDR3 protein: CGVKGEGPDEQYF